This entry lists 19 T cell receptor beta chains sequenced from one sample in a study of blood T cell repertoires in COVID-19. Sequenced by immunoSEQ multiplex PCR; TCRdb stores in-frame clones only, minus some. The sample includes some 150,000 clones, around 84% of them seen just once. The sequenced sample was PBMCs or T cells enriched from blood (not recorded which). The source is a woman between 50 and 59 years old who had been exposed to COVID-19.

This chain joins TRBV6-2 or TRBV6-3 and TRBJ1-1; D gene unclear. Germline CDR1 MNHEY, CDR2 SVGEGT. The CDR3 loop spans 11 amino acids. V lost 3 bases and J 4 bases, leaving 3 bases between the germline ends. CDR3 DNA sequence: TGTGCCAGCAGTTATATCACTGAAGCTTTCTTT. Its protein is CASSYITEAFF.

The chain recombines TRBV27 with TRBJ2-7, with D tentatively TRBD1 (6 bases). Trimming shortened V by 7 bases and J by 2 bases, and 15 bases separated the two germline ends. The CDR3 runs 14 residues. Germline V CDR1 and CDR2: MNHEY, SMNVEV (reference sequence). In DNA form, the CDR3 reads TGTGCCAGCACCTCGACAGGCTACCCCTACGAGCAGTACTTC. Protein sequence: CASTSTGYPYEQYF.

The genes are TRBV5-4 and TRBJ2-1; no clear D gene. In germline, CDR1 is SGHNT, CDR2 YYREEE (reference sequence). This CDR3 has 13 amino acids. V was shortened by 0 bases and J by 6 bases, with 7 bases between the two germline ends. The CDR3, as DNA: TGTGCCAGCAGCTTGGGGCCCCTCAATGAGCAGTTCTTC. Residues: CASSLGPLNEQFF.

J is TRBJ1-5 and V is TRBV27; no clear D gene. Germline V gene lookup returns CDR1 MNHEY and CDR2 SMNVEV (reference sequence). Trimming shortened V by 2 bases and J by 6 bases, and 8 bases separated the two germline ends. This CDR3 region has 13 residues. The CDR3: CASSLGEGQPQHF. The CDR3 bases are TGTGCCAGCAGTTTAGGAGAGGGTCAGCCCCAGCATTTT.

The chain is built from TRBV6-2 or TRBV6-3 and TRBJ2-1; a weak D match, TRBD2 (7 bases). V gave up 4 bases and J gave up 7 bases, with 14 bases separating them. Germline V gene sequence: CDR1 MNHEY, CDR2 SVGEGT. The length of the CDR3 is 14 residues. This CDR3 is CASSSGKGGNEQFF. The DNA for the CDR3 is TGTGCCAGCAGTTCCGGGAAGGGGGGGAATGAGCAGTTCTTC.

The chain recombines TRBV9 with TRBJ1-2, with unresolved D. Per germline, CDR1 SGDLS and CDR2 YYNGEE. Trimming cost V 0 bases and J 4 bases, with 10 bases left between them. The CDR3 runs 14 residues. CDR3 coding DNA: TGTGCCAGCAGCGTAGGAGTGACATCCTATGGCTACACCTTC. This codes for CASSVGVTSYGYTF. Combining the CDR3 with reference TRBV9 and TRBJ1-2 gives the whole variable domain DSGVTQTPKHLITATGQRVTLRCSPRSGDLSVYWYQQSLDQGLQFLIQYYNGEERAKGNILERFSAQQFPDLHSELNLSSLELGDSALYFCASSVGVTSYGYTFGSGTRLTVV.

The V and J genes are TRBV21-1 and TRBJ2-5; the table's D call, TRBD1, has no DNA check behind it. TRBV21-1 is assigned pseudogene status. This CDR3 comprises 16 residues. The CDR3 sequence is CASSKSRQGAEETQYF. The CDR3 bases are TGTGCCAGCAGCAAAAGCAGACAGGGGGCCGAAGAGACCCAGTACTTC.

The V and J genes are TRBV11-3 and TRBJ1-1; D perhaps matches TRBD1 (5 bases). CDR1 is SGHNT, CDR2 YENEEA, per germline. The CDR3 length is 13 residues. V was shortened by 5 bases and J by 1 base, with 8 bases between the two germline ends. The CDR3 coding sequence is TGTGCCAGCAGCGTACAGGAGAACACTGAAGCTTTCTTT. Protein: CASSVQENTEAFF.

V and J are TRBV30 and TRBJ2-5; TRBD2 matches at 10 bases. From germline, CDR1 is GTSNPN and CDR2 SVGIG (reference sequence). CDR3 length: 17 amino acids. The J segment lost 5 bases and the V segment lost 4 bases, leaving 16 bases of the junction unmatched. CDR3 sequence reads: CAWNKPGLAGVAETQYF. CDR3 nucleotides: TGTGCCTGGAATAAACCGGGCCTAGCGGGAGTGGCGGAGACCCAGTACTTC.

This clone was observed once. The chain employs TRBV15 and TRBJ2-6, with D possibly being TRBD2 (6 bases). V was pared by 0 bases and J by 5 bases, with 17 bases between. The CDR3 totals 18 residues. CDR1 is LNHNV and CDR2 is YYDKDF in the germline V gene (reference sequence). The CDR3: CATSRDPAGFGWANVLTF. CDR3 sequence (DNA): TGTGCCACCAGCAGAGATCCAGCGGGCTTTGGCTGGGCCAACGTCCTGACTTTC. Together with reference TRBV15 and TRBJ2-6, the CDR3 gives the full variable domain: DAMVIQNPRYQVTQFGKPVTLSCSQTLNHNVMYWYQQKSSQAPKLLFHYYDKDFNNEADTPDNFQSRRPNTSFCFLDIRSPGLGDTAMYLCATSRDPAGFGWANVLTFGAGSRLTVL.

The genes are TRBV19 and TRBJ2-1; 12 nucleotides line up with TRBD2. Germline CDR1 reads LNHDA; CDR2 reads SQIVND (reference sequence). With 10 bases clipped from V and 6 bases from J, the junction kept 10 bases outside the gene matches. CDR3 length: 15 residues. The CDR3 reads CATGTSGGSANEQFF. CDR3 DNA: TGTGCCACGGGCACTAGCGGGGGGTCCGCCAATGAGCAGTTCTTC.

V gene TRBV29-1 combines with J gene TRBJ1-1, with D perhaps TRBD1 (6 bases). Per germline, CDR1 SQVTM and CDR2 ANQGSEA. V was clipped by 4 bases and J by 9 bases, with 9 bases between them. CDR3 size: 10 residues. The CDR3 loop reads CSVVQGQAFF. The CDR3, as DNA: TGCAGCGTTGTTCAGGGGCAAGCTTTCTTT.

This sequence joins TRBV5-1 and TRBJ1-2, with 9 bases matching TRBD1. The germline gives CDR1 SGHRS, CDR2 YFSETQ. The CDR3 contains 12 residues. V dropped 4 bases and J dropped 8; count of bases not matched to a gene: 3. The CDR3 DNA sequence: TGCGCCAGCAGCAGGGACAGGGACGGCTACACCTTC. Protein sequence: CASSRDRDGYTF.

J is TRBJ1-5 and V is TRBV15; weak D call: TRBD1 (6 bases). The CDR3 contains 17 residues. Trimming removed 1 base at V and 2 bases at J, with 15 bases between. Germline CDR1 is LNHNV and CDR2 is YYDKDF (reference sequence). The CDR3 coding sequence is TGTGCCACCAGCAGAGGGGCATACAGGGCAGGCAATCAGCCCCAGCATTTT. Its protein is CATSRGAYRAGNQPQHF.

The chain carries TRBV9 and TRBJ1-4, with TRBD1 matching over 10 bases. From germline, CDR1 is SGDLS and CDR2 YYNGEE. The CDR3 is made up of 20 amino acids. Losses at the gene ends were 4 bases for V and 3 bases for J; bases not matched to a gene: 18. CDR3 protein: CASSSEPGQGSRMSNEKLFF. CDR3 sequence (DNA): TGTGCCAGCAGCTCGGAACCGGGACAGGGGTCGCGTATGTCTAATGAAAAACTGTTTTTT.

V is TRBV6-5 and J is TRBJ1-5; weak D call: TRBD1 (5 bases). The germline CDR1 and CDR2 sequences are MNHEY and SVGAGI. This CDR3 contains 14 residues. The CDR3 loop reads CSTSPGGGNQPQHF. In DNA, the CDR3 is TGTTCAACTTCCCCCGGGGGAGGGAATCAGCCCCAGCATTTT.

The chain employs TRBV3-1 (or the pseudogene TRBV3-2) and TRBJ1-2; TRBD1 might be the D (5 bases). Looked up from germline, CDR1 is LGHDT and CDR2 is YNNKEL (reference sequence). V gave up 0 bases and J gave up 4 bases, with 9 bases separating them. The CDR3 is 14 residues long. This CDR3 is CASSQEGRVYGYTF. CDR3 in DNA: TGTGCCAGCAGCCAAGAGGGCAGGGTCTATGGCTACACCTTC.

J is TRBJ1-1 and V is TRBV6-9; no reliable D call. Between the trimmed V and J ends, which lost 8 bases and 11 bases, there was a span of 12 bases. This CDR3 is built from 10 residues. Germline V gene data show CDR1 as MNHGY and CDR2 as SVAAGI. The CDR3: CASLKREAFF. CDR3 coding DNA: TGTGCCAGCTTAAAACGCGAGGCTTTCTTT.

This chain links TRBV9 with TRBJ2-3; TRBD2 agrees at 9 bases. Germline CDR1 SGDLS, CDR2 YYNGEE. This CDR3 has 16 residues. V trimming: 3 bases; J trimming: 4 bases; junction bases outside the gene matches: 9. As DNA, the CDR3 is TGTGCCAGCAGCGCTCCGGGACTAGCTATGGCAGATACGCAGTATTTT. Its protein product is CASSAPGLAMADTQYF.